This T cell receptor beta chain was captured by sequencing in a study of high-grade serous ovarian cancer treatment subgroups. Study-level results: Higher neoantigen levels went with greater TCR clonal relatedness. Same-patient tumor repertoires overlapped at roughly 0.1 to 0.79; different patients barely overlapped. Spatial context was lost because tumors were sequenced in bulk. Repertoire analysis covered CDR3 alone, not CDR1 or CDR2.

The length of the CDR3 is 15 residues. CDR1 is ENHRY and CDR2 is SYGVKD in the germline V gene. The V end lost 0 bases, the J end lost 3 bases, and 11 bases lay between the germline ends. This clone was counted only a few times. Its cognate antigen is unknown. TCRdb keeps only in-frame clones here, not all; method: immunoSEQ multiplex PCR. The sample has thousands of clones, approximately 77% seen once. Tumor tissue was taken before any definitive surgery or chemotherapy was given. This sequence joins TRBV10-3 and TRBJ1-2; D is uncertain. The sequenced sample was tumor tissue. The clonotype originates from a human donor with high-grade serous ovarian cancer. CDR3 sequence reads: CAISESIPDYYGYTF. DNA for the CDR3: TGTGCCATCAGTGAGTCGATCCCAGATTACTATGGCTACACCTTC.